This TCR beta chain is drawn from a study of blood T cell repertoires in COVID-19. Overall study context: The analysed material was cDNA or gDNA that came from T cells, B-cell-depleted T cells, or PBMCs.

The V gene's germline CDR1 is LGHNA and CDR2 YSLEER. V was clipped by 6 bases and J by 1 base; unmatched bases: 3. CDR3 length equals 16 residues. This clone was detected a few times. Sequenced by immunoSEQ multiplex PCR; TCRdb stores in-frame clones only, minus some. The sample contains around 130,000 clones, approximately 85% of which appear only once. The material sequenced was peripheral blood. The TCR sequence derives from a human donor in a cohort sampled during active COVID-19. The chain combines TRBV4-3 with TRBJ2-3; 14 bases are a match to TRBD2. The CDR3 protein is CASRTSGGAGTDTQYF. Here the CDR3 DNA reads TGCGCCAGCAGGACTAGCGGGGGGGCCGGCACAGATACGCAGTATTTT.